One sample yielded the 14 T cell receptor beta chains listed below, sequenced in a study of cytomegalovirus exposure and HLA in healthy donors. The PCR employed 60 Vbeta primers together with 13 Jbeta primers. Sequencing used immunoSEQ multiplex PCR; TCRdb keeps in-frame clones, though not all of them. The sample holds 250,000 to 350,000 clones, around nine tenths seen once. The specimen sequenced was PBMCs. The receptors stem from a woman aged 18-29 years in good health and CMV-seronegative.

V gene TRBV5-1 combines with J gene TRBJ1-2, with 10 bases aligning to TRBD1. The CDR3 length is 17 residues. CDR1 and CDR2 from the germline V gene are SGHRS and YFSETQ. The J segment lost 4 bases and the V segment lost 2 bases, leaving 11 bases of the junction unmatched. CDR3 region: CASSLDRGLGLGYGYTF. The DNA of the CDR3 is TGCGCCAGCAGCTTAGACAGGGGGCTGGGATTAGGCTATGGCTACACCTTC.

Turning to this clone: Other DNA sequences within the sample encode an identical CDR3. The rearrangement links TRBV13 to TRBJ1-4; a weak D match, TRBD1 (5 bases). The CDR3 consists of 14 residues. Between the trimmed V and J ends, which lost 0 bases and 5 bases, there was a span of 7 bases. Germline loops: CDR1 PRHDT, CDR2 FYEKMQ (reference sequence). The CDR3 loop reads CASSLGTDNEKLFF. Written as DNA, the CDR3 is TGTGCCAGCAGCTTAGGGACAGACAATGAAAAACTGTTTTTT. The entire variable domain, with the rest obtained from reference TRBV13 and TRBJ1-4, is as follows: AAGVIQSPRHLIKEKRETATLKCYPIPRHDTVYWYQQGPGQDPQFLISFYEKMQSDKGSIPDRFSAQQFSDYHSELNMSSLELGDSALYFCASSLGTDNEKLFFGSGTQLSVL.

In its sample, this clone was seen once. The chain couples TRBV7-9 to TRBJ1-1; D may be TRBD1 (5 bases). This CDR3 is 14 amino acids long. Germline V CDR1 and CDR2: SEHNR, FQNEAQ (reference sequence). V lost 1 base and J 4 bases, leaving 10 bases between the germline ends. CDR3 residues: CASSLGSGITEAFF. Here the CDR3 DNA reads TGTGCCAGCAGCTTAGGGTCAGGGATCACTGAAGCTTTCTTT.

CDR3: CATSRTPGLGQEGGAFF. CDR3 coding DNA: TGTGCCACCAGCAGGACTCCGGGCCTGGGGCAAGAAGGGGGAGCTTTCTTT. This chain links TRBV15 with TRBJ1-1, with TRBD1 as a possible D gene (6 bases). The CDR3 sequence is 17 residues long. Trimming cost V 3 bases and J 10 bases, with 27 bases left between them. Germline CDR1 is LNHNV and CDR2 is YYDKDF (reference sequence).

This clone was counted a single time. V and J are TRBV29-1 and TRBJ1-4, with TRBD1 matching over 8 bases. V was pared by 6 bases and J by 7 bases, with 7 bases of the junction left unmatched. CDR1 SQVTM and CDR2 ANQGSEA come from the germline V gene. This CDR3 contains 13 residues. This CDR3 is CSVHQGASEKLFF. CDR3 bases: TGCAGCGTACATCAGGGGGCGAGTGAAAAACTGTTTTTT.

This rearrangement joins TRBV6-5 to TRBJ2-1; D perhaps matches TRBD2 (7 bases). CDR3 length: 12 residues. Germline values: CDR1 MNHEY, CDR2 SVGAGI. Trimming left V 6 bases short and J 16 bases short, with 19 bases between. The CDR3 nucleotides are TGTGCCAGCAGCCTCGGCAAGGGGGGGTTCTTCTTC. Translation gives CASSLGKGGFFF.

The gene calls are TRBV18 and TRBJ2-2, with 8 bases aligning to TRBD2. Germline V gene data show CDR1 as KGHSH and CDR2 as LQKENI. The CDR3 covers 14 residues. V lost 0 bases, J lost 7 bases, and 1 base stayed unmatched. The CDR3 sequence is CASSPPAGGGELFF. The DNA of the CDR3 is TGTGCCAGCTCACCACCGGCGGGGGGCGGGGAGCTGTTTTTT.

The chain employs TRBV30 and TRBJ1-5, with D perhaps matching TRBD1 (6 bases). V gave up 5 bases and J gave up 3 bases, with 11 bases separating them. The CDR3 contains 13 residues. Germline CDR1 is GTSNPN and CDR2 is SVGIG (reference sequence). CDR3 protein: CAWRGGNNQPQHF. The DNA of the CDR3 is TGTGCCTGGCGAGGGGGAAACAATCAGCCCCAGCATTTT.

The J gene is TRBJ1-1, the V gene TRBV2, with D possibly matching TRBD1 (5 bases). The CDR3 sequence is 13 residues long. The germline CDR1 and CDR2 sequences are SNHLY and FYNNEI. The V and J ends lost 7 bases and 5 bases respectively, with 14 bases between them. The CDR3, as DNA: TGTGCCAGCACGGGGGACGCCCGGACTGAAGCTTTCTTT. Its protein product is CASTGDARTEAFF.

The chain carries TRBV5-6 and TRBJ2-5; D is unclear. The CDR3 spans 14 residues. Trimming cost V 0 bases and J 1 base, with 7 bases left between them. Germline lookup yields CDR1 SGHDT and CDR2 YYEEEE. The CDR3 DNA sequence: TGTGCCAGCAGCTTGGGGGCCTTCCAAGAGACCCAGTACTTC. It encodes CASSLGAFQETQYF.

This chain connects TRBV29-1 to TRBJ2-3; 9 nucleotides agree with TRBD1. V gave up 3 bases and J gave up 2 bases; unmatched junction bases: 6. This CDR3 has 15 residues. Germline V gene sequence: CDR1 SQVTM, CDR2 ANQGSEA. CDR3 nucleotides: TGCAGCGTTGAGCCGGGACAGGGAGACACAGATACGCAGTATTTT. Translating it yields CSVEPGQGDTDTQYF.

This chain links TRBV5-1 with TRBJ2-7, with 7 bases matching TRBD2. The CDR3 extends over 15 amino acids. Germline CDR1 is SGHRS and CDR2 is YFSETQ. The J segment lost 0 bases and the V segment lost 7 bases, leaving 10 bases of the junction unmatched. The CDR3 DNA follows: TGCGCCAGCTCGGGACTAAACAGCTTCTCCTACGAGCAGTACTTC. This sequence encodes CASSGLNSFSYEQYF.

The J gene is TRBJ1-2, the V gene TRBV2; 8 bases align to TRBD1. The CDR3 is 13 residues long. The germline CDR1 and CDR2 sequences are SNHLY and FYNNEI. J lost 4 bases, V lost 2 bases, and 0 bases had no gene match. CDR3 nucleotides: TGTGCCAGCAGTGAAACAGGGGGCTATGGCTACACCTTC. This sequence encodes CASSETGGYGYTF.

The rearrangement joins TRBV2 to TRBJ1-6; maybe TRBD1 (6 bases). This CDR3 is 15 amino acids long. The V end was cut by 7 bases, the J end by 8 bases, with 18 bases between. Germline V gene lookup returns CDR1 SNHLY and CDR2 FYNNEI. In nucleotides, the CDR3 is TGTGCCAGCATTGATAACAGGGCTTTGGATTCACCCCTCCACTTT. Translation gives CASIDNRALDSPLHF.